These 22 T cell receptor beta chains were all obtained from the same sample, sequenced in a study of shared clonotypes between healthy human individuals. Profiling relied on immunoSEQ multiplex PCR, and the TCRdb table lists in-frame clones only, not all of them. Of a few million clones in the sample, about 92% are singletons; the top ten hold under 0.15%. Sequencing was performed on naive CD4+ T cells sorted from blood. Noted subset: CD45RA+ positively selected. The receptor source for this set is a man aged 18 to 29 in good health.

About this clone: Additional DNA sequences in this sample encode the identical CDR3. The CDR3 region is CASSSRAEETQYF. The CDR3, as DNA: TGCGCCAGCAGCTCCAGGGCAGAAGAGACCCAGTACTTC. This chain links TRBV5-1 with TRBJ2-5; maybe TRBD1 (5 bases). The germline V gene encodes CDR1 SGHRS and CDR2 YFSETQ. V was shortened by 3 bases and J by 3 bases, with 9 bases between the two germline ends. CDR3 length: 13 residues.

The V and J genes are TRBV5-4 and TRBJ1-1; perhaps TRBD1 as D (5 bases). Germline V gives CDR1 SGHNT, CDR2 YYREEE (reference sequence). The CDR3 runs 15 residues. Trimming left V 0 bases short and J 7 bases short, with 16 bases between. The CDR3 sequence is CASSLGGESLDEAFF. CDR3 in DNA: TGTGCCAGCAGCTTGGGGGGGGAGTCCCTTGATGAAGCTTTCTTT.

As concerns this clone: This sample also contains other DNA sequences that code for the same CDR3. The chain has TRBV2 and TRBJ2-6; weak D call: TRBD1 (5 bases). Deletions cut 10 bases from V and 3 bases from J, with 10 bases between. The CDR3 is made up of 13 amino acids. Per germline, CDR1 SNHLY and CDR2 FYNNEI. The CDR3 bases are TGTGCCACCACAGGAAGTGGGGCCAACGTCCTGACTTTC. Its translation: CATTGSGANVLTF.

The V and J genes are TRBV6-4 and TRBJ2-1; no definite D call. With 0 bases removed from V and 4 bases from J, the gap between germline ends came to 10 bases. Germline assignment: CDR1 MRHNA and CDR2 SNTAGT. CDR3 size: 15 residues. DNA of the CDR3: TGTGCCAGCAGTGACTCCTCCTTGGGGTACAATGAGCAGTTCTTC. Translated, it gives CASSDSSLGYNEQFF.

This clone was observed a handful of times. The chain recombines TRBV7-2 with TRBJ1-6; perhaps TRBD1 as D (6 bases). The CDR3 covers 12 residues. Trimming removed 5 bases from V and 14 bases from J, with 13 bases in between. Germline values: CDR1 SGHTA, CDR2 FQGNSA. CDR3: CASSLYRVTLHF. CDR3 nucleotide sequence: TGTGCCAGCAGCCTTTACAGGGTGACCCTCCACTTT. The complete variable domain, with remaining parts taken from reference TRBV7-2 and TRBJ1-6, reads GAGVSQSPSNKVTEKGKDVELRCDPISGHTALYWYRQSLGQGLEFLIYFQGNSAPDKSGLPSDRFSAERTGGSVSTLTIQRTQQEDSAVYLCASSLYRVTLHFGNGTRLTVT.

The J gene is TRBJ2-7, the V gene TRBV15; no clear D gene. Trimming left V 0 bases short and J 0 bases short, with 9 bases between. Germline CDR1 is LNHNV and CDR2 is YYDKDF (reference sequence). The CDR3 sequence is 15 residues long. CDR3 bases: TGTGCCACCAGCAGAGATAGGAGCGTCTCCTACGAGCAGTACTTC. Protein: CATSRDRSVSYEQYF. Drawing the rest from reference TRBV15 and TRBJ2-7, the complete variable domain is DAMVIQNPRYQVTQFGKPVTLSCSQTLNHNVMYWYQQKSSQAPKLLFHYYDKDFNNEADTPDNFQSRRPNTSFCFLDIRSPGLGDTAMYLCATSRDRSVSYEQYFGPGTRLTVT.

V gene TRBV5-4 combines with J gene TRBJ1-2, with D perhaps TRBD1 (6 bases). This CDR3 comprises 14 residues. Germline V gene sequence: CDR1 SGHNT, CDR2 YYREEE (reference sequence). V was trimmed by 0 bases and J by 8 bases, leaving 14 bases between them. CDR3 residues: CASSLEGGARGYTF. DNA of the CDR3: TGTGCCAGCAGCTTGGAGGGGGGCGCTCGGGGCTACACCTTC. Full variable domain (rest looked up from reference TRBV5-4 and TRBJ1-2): ETGVTQSPTHLIKTRGQQVTLRCSSQSGHNTVSWYQQALGQGPQFIFQYYREEENGRGNFPPRFSGLQFPNYSSELNVNALELDDSALYLCASSLEGGARGYTFGSGTRLTVV.

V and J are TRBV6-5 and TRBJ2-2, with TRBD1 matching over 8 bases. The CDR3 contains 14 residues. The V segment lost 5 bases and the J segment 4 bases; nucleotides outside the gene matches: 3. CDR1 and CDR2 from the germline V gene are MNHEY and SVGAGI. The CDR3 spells CASSPGGGTGELFF. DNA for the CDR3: TGTGCCAGCAGTCCAGGGGGCGGCACCGGGGAGCTGTTTTTT.

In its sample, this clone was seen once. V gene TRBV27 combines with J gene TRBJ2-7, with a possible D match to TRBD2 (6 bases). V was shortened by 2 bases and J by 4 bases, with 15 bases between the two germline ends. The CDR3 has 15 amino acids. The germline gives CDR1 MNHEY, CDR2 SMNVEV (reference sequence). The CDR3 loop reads CASSLTQRTIYEQYF. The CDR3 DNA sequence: TGTGCCAGCAGTTTAACCCAGCGGACTATATACGAGCAGTACTTC.

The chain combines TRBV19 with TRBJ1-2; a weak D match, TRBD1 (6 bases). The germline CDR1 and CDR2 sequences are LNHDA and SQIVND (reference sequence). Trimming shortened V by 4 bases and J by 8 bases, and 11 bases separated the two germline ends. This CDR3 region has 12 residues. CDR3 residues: CASSTGEGGYTF. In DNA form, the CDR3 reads TGTGCCAGTAGTACAGGGGAGGGAGGCTACACCTTC.

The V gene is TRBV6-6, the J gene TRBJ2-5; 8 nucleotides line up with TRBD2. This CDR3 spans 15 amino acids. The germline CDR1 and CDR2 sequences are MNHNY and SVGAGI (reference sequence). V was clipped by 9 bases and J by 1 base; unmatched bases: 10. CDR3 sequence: CASLAGTVGQETQYF. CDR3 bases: TGTGCCAGTTTAGCGGGGACGGTTGGCCAAGAGACCCAGTACTTC.

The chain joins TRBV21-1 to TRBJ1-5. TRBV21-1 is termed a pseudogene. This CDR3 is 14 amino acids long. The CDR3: CASSHPGTGLPQHF. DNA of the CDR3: TGTGCCAGCAGCCACCCGGGAACGGGCCTTCCCCAGCATTTT.

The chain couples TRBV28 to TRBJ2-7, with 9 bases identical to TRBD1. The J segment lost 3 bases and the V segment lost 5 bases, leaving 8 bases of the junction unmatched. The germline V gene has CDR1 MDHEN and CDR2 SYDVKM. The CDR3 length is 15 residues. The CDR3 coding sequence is TGTGCCAGCAGTAGTATGGACAGGGGAAACTACGAGCAGTACTTC. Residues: CASSSMDRGNYEQYF.

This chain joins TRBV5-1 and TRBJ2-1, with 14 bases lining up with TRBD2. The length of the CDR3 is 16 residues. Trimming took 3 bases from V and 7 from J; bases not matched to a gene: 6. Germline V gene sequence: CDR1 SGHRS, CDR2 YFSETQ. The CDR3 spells CASSSGLAGVRNEQFF. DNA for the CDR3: TGCGCCAGCAGCTCGGGACTAGCGGGGGTCCGAAATGAGCAGTTCTTC.

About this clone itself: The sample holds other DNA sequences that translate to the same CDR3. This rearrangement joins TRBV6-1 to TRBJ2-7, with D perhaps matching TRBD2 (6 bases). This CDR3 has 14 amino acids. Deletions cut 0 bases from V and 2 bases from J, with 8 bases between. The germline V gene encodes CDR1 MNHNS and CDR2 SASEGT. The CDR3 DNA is TGTGCCAGCAGTGAAGCGGGGGGTCCCTACGAGCAGTACTTC. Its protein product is CASSEAGGPYEQYF.

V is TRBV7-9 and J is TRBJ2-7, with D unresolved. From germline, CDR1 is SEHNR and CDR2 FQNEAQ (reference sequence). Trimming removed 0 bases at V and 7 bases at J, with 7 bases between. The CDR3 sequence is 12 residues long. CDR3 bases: TGTGCCAGCAGCTTAGCGTCGGCAGAGCAGTACTTC. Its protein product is CASSLASAEQYF. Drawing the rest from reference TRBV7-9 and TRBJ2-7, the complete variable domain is DTGVSQNPRHKITKRGQNVTFRCDPISEHNRLYWYRQTLGQGPEFLTYFQNEAQLEKSRLLSDRFSAERPKGSFSTLEIQRTEQGDSAMYLCASSLASAEQYFGPGTRLTVT.

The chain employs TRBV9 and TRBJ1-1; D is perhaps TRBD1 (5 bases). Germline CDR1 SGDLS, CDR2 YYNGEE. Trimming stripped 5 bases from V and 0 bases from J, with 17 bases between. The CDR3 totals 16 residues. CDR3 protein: CASSGGRTLMNTEAFF. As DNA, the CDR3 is TGTGCCAGCAGTGGGGGACGGACCCTTATGAACACTGAAGCTTTCTTT.

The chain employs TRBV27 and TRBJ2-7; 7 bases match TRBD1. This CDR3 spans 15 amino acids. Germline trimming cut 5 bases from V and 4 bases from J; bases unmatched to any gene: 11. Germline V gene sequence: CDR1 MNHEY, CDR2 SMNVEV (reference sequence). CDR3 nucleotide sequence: TGTGCCAGCAGTCGCGAGGGGACAGCCTTTTACGAGCAGTACTTC. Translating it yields CASSREGTAFYEQYF.

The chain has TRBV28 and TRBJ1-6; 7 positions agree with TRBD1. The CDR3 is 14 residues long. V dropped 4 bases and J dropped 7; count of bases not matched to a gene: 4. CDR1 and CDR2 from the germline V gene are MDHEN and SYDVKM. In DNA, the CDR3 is TGTGCCAGCAGTTCGGGACAGTTCAATTCACCCCTCCACTTT. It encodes CASSSGQFNSPLHF.

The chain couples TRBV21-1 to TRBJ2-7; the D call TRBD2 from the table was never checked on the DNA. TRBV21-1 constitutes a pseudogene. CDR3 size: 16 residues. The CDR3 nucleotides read TGTGCCAGCAGCAAGCCGCCTAGCGAGCCTATGAACGAGCAGTACTTC. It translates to CASSKPPSEPMNEQYF.

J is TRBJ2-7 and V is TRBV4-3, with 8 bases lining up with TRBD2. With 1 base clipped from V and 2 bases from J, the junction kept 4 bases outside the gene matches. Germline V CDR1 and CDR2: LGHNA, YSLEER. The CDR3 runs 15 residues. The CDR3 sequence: CASSQVFSGTYEQYF. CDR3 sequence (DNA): TGCGCCAGCAGCCAAGTTTTTAGCGGGACCTACGAGCAGTACTTC.

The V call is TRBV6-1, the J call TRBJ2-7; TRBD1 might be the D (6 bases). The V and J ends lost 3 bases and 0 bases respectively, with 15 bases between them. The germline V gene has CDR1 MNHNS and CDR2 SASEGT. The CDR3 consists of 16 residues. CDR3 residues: CASSDGGRLFSYEQYF. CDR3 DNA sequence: TGTGCCAGCAGTGATGGGGGCAGGCTATTCTCCTACGAGCAGTACTTC.